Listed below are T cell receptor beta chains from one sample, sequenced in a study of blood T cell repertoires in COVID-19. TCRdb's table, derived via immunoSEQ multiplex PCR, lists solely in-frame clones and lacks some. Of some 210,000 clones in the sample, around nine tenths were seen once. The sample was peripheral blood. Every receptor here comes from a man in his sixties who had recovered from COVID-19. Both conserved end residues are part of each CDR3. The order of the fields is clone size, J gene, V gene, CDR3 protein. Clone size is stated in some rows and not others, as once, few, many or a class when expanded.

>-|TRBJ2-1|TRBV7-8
CASSQQRADSYNEQFF
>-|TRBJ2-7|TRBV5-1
CASSLAPMSSYEQYF
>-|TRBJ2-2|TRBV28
CASSFGRSNTGELFF
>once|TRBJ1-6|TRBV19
CASSWGHNSPLHF
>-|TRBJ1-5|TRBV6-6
CASNGQGGFGNQPQHF
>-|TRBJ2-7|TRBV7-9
CATTGGTVYEQYF
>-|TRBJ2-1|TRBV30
CAWSLAGGPNEQFF
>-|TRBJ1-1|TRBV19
CASSIDRGVPEAFF
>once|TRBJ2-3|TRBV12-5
CASGNGGPTDTQYF
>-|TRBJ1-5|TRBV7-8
CASSVGTGANQPQHF
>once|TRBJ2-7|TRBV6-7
CASSYALPHRDKVKVQYF
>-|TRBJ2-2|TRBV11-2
CASRRTGNTGELFF
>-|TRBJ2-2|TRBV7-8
CASSLGQVNTGELFF
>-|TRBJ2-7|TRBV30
CAWRTSGYSYEQYF
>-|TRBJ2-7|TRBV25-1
CASSHSGVLRDEQYF
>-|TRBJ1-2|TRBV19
CASSQLSEGLYGYTF
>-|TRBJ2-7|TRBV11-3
CASSLGAGGPYEQYF
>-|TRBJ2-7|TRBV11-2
CASSSLEGVEEQYF
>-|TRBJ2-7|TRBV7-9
CASARQLSYEQYF
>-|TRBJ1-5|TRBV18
CASSPGGDQPQHF
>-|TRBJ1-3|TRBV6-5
CASTVTAYTIYF
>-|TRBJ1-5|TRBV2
CASNPGGRGQPQHF
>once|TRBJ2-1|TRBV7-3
CASGREANEQFF
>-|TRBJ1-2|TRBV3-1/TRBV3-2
CASSQGRGAVNYGYTF
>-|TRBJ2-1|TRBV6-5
CASSSASGGAINEQFF
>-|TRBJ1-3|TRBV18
CASSPPIQTISGNTIYF
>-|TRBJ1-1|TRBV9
CASSVNRDTEAFF
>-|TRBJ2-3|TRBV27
CASSSPSSGTDTQYF
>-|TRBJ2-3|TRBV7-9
CASSLQGASTDTQYF
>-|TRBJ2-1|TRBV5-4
CASSWRRDSYNEQFF
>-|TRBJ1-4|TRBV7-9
CASRTGGEKLFF
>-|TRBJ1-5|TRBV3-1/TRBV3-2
CASSPSGGGTLIQPQHF
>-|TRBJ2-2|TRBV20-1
CSASKGTRIGAGELFF
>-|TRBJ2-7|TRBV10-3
CAIKGRDYEQYF
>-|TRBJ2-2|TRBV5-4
CASSRGLAGATNTGELFF
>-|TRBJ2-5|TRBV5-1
CASSLIPSVSRQETQYF
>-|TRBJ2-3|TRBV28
CASSSEIAGDPDTQYF
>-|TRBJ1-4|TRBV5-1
CASSKGERNEKLFF
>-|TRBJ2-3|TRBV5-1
CASSLYSTDTQYF
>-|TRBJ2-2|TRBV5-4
CASSWPPGTPGELFF
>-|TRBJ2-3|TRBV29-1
CSVAIAGPTDTQYF
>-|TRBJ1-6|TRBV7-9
CASSFSGGSRSPLHF
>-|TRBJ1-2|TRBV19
CASSRQGIGGYTF
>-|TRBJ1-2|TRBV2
CASSEAGKGRAYGYTF
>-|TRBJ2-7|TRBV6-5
CASNPTTGGYEQYF
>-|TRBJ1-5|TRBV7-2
CASSLGVDNQGPQHF
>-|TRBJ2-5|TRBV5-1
CASSPGEGAQETQYF
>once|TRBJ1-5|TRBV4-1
CASSRSGDSNQPQHF
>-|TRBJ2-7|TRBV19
CASSIGLADGSYEQYF